These T cell receptor beta chains were read from a single sample in a study of immune cell composition in non-small cell lung cancer. The protocol was immunoSEQ multiplex PCR, while the TCRdb copy is restricted to in-frame clones and leaves out a portion. The sample yields about 3,100 clones, roughly 83% seen once. The specimen was lung tumor tissue. These receptor sequences come from a human donor with non-small cell lung cancer. The CDR3 runs from the conserved cysteine through the conserved F or W. The D gene is left open where the match is weak. Size values are once, few and many counts, or a class for expanded clones, and some rows have none.

TRBV28	once	TRBJ2-5	.	TGTGCCAGCGCCCAAGGGGGTCAAGAGACCCAGTACTTC	CASAQGGQETQYF
TRBV19	.	TRBJ1-4	.	TGTGCCAGTAAACAGACTAATGAAAAACTGTTTTTT	CASKQTNEKLFF
TRBV30	.	TRBJ2-5	TRBD2	TGTGCCTGGACCTTACCGGGACTAGCGGGAGATGGGGAGACCCAGTACTTC	CAWTLPGLAGDGETQYF
TRBV14	.	TRBJ1-1	.	TGTGCCAGCAGCCAAGTAACGGGGGGCACTGAAGCTTTCTTT	CASSQVTGGTEAFF
TRBV4-2	.	TRBJ2-1	TRBD2	TGTGCCAGCAGCCAGATAAGGATAACTAGCGGGGCGCCTGAGCAGTTCTTC	CASSQIRITSGAPEQFF
TRBV29-1	.	TRBJ2-1	TRBD2	TGCAGCGCCGGCGGGGGAGGGTACAATGAGCAGTTCTTC	CSAGGGGYNEQFF
TRBV25-1	.	TRBJ2-5	TRBD1	TGTGCCAGCACGGGACAGGCAGAGCGGGAGACCCAGTACTTC	CASTGQAERETQYF
TRBV28	few	TRBJ1-5	.	TGTGCCAGCATCTTGACAGGCGGCGTTAGCAATCAGCCCCAGCATTTT	CASILTGGVSNQPQHF
TRBV19	.	TRBJ2-1	TRBD2	TGTGCCAGTAGTATAGTAGCGGGAGAATACAATGAGCAGTTCTTC	CASSIVAGEYNEQFF
TRBV2	.	TRBJ2-1	.	TGTGCCAGCAGTGAAGCCGAGTACAATGAGCAGTTCTTC	CASSEAEYNEQFF
TRBV19	.	TRBJ1-2	.	TGTGCCAGTAGTAGCTCCGGGACGCGGGGGGATGGCTACACCTTC	CASSSSGTRGDGYTF
TRBV5-1	few	TRBJ1-2	.	TGCGCCAGCAGCCCAGGCGGGACCGACTATGGCTACACCTTC	CASSPGGTDYGYTF
TRBV6-5	once	TRBJ1-2	.	TGTGCCAGCAGTTACGCGATAACAGGGCTGGGGGGCTACACCTTC	CASSYAITGLGGYTF
TRBV27	.	TRBJ2-7	TRBD1	TGTGCCAGCCGGATGACAGGGGACTACGAGCAGTACTTC	CASRMTGDYEQYF
TRBV11-3	.	TRBJ1-3	.	TGTGCCAGCAGCTACACAACGACATTGGCTGGAAACACCATATATTTT	CASSYTTTLAGNTIYF
TRBV27	.	TRBJ2-5	TRBD1	TGTGCCAGCAGGTCGGGACAGGGGATTATAGAGACCCAGTACTTC	CASRSGQGIIETQYF
TRBV5-1	.	TRBJ2-2	.	TGCGCCAGCGGGGACACTTTGAACACCGGGGAGCTGTTTTTT	CASGDTLNTGELFF
TRBV7-2	.	TRBJ1-1	.	TGTGCCAGCAGCTTGCAGGGGCGGGACACTGAAGCTTTCTTT	CASSLQGRDTEAFF
TRBV27	.	TRBJ1-4	TRBD1	TGTGCCAGCAGTTCCCTGACAGGGTTGGTGTTTTTT	CASSSLTGLVFF
TRBV30	.	TRBJ1-5	.	TGTGCCTGGAGTGTAATGGGCAGGGGAATTGATCAGCCCCAGCATTTT	CAWSVMGRGIDQPQHF
TRBV7-2	.	TRBJ2-2	.	TGTGCCAGCTCTGGGGCGAGAGATGCCGGGGAGCTGTTTTTT	CASSGARDAGELFF
TRBV7-9	once	TRBJ2-5	TRBD2	TGTGCCAGCCTCGGGGAGGGGGAGACCCAGTACTTC	CASLGEGETQYF
TRBV4-2	.	TRBJ2-5	TRBD2	TGTGCCAGCAGCCAAGGCAGACTAGCGGGGGCCCAAGAGACCCAGTACTTC	CASSQGRLAGAQETQYF
TRBV9	.	TRBJ2-5	TRBD2	TGTGCCAGCAGCACGGGACTAGCGGCGACAGGGGAGACCCAGTACTTC	CASSTGLAATGETQYF
TRBV30	.	TRBJ1-1	TRBD1	TGTGCCTGGAACAGGGGGCACACTGAAGCTTTCTTT	CAWNRGHTEAFF
TRBV28	once	TRBJ2-1	.	TGTGCCAGCAGTTTGTTTAGTTACAATGAGCAGTTCTTC	CASSLFSYNEQFF
TRBV30	.	TRBJ1-5	.	TGTGCCTGGGGCACAGGGAAAGGCAATCAGCCCCAGCATTTT	CAWGTGKGNQPQHF
TRBV6-4	.	TRBJ1-5	TRBD1	TGTGCCAGCAGTTCGACAGGGCGAGGTCAGCCCCAGCATTTT	CASSSTGRGQPQHF
TRBV11-3	.	TRBJ2-1	.	TGTGCCAGCAGCTTAGGACTAGGTTCCTACAATGAGCAGTTCTTC	CASSLGLGSYNEQFF
TRBV15	.	TRBJ2-7	.	TGTGCCACCAGCGGGAGGGGGGGGTCCTACGAGCAGTACTTC	CATSGRGGSYEQYF
TRBV5-4	.	TRBJ2-5	TRBD2	TGTGCCAGCAGCTTGGCGGGGGGGCCGGAGGAGACCCAGTACTTC	CASSLAGGPEETQYF
TRBV20-1	.	TRBJ1-1	.	TGCAGTGCTGAGGGGGAATCTGAAGCTTTCTTT	CSAEGESEAFF
TRBV20-1	.	TRBJ2-7	.	TGCAGTGCTAGAGATCGGGGCGAGCAGTACTTC	CSARDRGEQYF
TRBV30	.	TRBJ1-5	TRBD1	TGTGCCTGGAGTGAAGGGGGCGTGAGTCAGCCCCAGCATTTT	CAWSEGGVSQPQHF
TRBV5-5	.	TRBJ2-2	TRBD2	TGTGCCAGCAGCCCGGTGGTTCTAGCGGGAGTTGTCGGGGAGCTGTTTTTT	CASSPVVLAGVVGELFF